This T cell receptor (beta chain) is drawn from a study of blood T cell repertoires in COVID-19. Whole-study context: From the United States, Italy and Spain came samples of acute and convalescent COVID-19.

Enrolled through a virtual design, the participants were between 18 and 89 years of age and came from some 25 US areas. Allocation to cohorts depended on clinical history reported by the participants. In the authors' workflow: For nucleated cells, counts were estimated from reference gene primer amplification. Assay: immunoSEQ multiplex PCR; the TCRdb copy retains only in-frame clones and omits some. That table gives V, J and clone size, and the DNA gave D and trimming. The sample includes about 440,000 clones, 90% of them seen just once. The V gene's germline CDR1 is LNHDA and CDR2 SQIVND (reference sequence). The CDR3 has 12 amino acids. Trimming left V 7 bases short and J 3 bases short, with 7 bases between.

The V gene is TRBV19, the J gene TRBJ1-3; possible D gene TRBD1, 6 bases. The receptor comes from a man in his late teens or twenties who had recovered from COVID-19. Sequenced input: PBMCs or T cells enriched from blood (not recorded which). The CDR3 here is CASKDSGNTIYF. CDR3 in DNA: TGTGCCAGTAAGGACAGTGGAAACACCATATATTTT.